Listed here are 22 T cell receptor beta chains from one sample, sequenced in a study of human T cells and chemical hapten exposure. From the RACE reads, TCRdb called clonotypes with MiXCR, one entry per CDR3 protein. Of roughly 120,000 distinct CDR3 sequences listed, roughly 12% are singletons. Indicated time point: pre-sensitization, week 0. Treatment meaning: therapeutic diphenylcyclopropenone sensitization with weekly scalp DPC. Material: whole blood, obtained in connection with sensitization to the hapten diphenylcyclopropenone (DPC). The receptors derive from a woman aged 18-29 years with alopecia areata. Some clones in this sample may be carry-over from other donors' samples.

The V gene is TRBV4-3, the J gene TRBJ2-6; tentatively, D is TRBD1 or TRBD2 (6 bases each). Germline lookup yields CDR1 LGHNA and CDR2 YSLEER. The CDR3 totals 16 residues. The V and J ends lost 0 bases and 4 bases respectively, with 10 bases between them. This chain's CDR3 is CASSQEGGHGANVLTF. DNA of the CDR3: TGCGCCAGCAGCCAAGAAGGGGGGCACGGGGCCAACGTCCTGACTTTC.

This clonotype was seen repeatedly, ten times or more. CDR3 nucleotides: TGTGCCAGCAGTTACTCCTTCTATATGCCAGGCATGACCACTGAAGCTTTCTTT. It codes for CASSYSFYMPGMTTEAFF. The chain carries TRBV6-2 or TRBV6-3 and TRBJ1-1; D is unresolved. Germline V lookup: CDR1 MNHEY, CDR2 SVGEGT. CDR3 length: 18 residues. The V gene lost 0 bases and the J gene lost 4 bases, with 21 bases spanning the gap.

Many counts were recorded for this clonotype. J is TRBJ2-7 and V is TRBV5-1; tentatively, D is TRBD1 or TRBD2 (5 bases each). The germline CDR1 and CDR2 sequences are SGHRS and YFSETQ. Between the trimmed V and J ends, which lost 0 bases and 0 bases, there was a span of 13 bases. The CDR3 runs to 16 residues. DNA for the CDR3: TGCGCCAGCAGCTTGGTTGGGGGAGTGGGCTCCTACGAGCAGTACTTC. This encodes CASSLVGGVGSYEQYF. The full variable domain, in which reference TRBV5-1 and TRBJ2-7 provide the parts outside the CDR3, is KAGVTQTPRYLIKTRGQQVTLSCSPISGHRSVSWYQQTPGQGLQFLFEYFSETQRNKGNFPGRFSGRQFSNSRSEMNVSTLELGDSALYLCASSLVGGVGSYEQYFGPGTRLTVT.

This clonotype was seen many times. V gene TRBV7-9 combines with J gene TRBJ1-2, with D possibly being TRBD1 (5 bases). V shed 6 bases and J shed 4 bases, with 9 bases lying between them. The germline gives CDR1 SEHNR, CDR2 FQNEAQ (reference sequence). CDR3 length equals 12 residues. In nucleotides, the CDR3 is TGTGCCAGCAGTCCGGGGACCTATGGCTACACCTTC. Protein: CASSPGTYGYTF.

This clonotype was found a few times. The chain is built from TRBV12-5 and TRBJ1-4, with unresolved D. Trimming pared 1 base from V and 8 bases from J, leaving 14 bases between. The CDR3 has 15 amino acids. Germline CDR1 and CDR2: LGHNT and FRNRAP. The CDR3 here is CASGLGGGQEEKLFF. The CDR3 region has the DNA TGTGCTAGTGGTTTGGGAGGAGGTCAGGAGGAAAAACTGTTTTTT. Full variable domain (outside the CDR3, taken from reference TRBV12-5 and TRBJ1-4): DARVTQTPRHKVTEMGQEVTMRCQPILGHNTVFWYRQTMMQGLELLAYFRNRAPLDDSGMPKDRFSAEMPDATLATLKIQPSEPRDSAVYFCASGLGGGQEEKLFFGSGTQLSVL.

About this clonotype itself: Since a much larger clone is just one base distant, this may be a read error. The chain is built from TRBV7-6 and TRBJ1-5; D is undetermined. The germline gives CDR1 SGHVS, CDR2 FNYEAQ. The V gene lost 2 bases and the J gene lost 1 base, with 3 bases spanning the gap. This CDR3 comprises 13 residues. The CDR3 is CASSLKSNQPQHF. The CDR3, as DNA: TGTGCCAGCAGCTTAAAGAGCAATCAGCCCCAGCATTTT.

This chain connects TRBV11-2 to TRBJ1-5; maybe TRBD1 (6 bases). V dropped 2 bases and J dropped 6 bases, with 8 bases sitting between them. Germline-derived CDR1 and CDR2 are SGHAT and FQNNGV. The CDR3 is 13 amino acids. The CDR3 loop reads CASSLNRVQPQHF. The CDR3, as DNA: TGTGCCAGCAGCTTAAACAGGGTTCAGCCCCAGCATTTT.

DNA of the CDR3: TGCGCCAGCAGCCAAGACAGGGAGAACACTGAAGCTTTCTTT. It encodes CASSQDRENTEAFF. The chain is built from TRBV4-3 and TRBJ1-1, with D possibly TRBD1 on 5 matching bases. V was clipped by 0 bases and J by 1 base, with 6 bases between them. This CDR3 comprises 14 residues. CDR1 is LGHNA and CDR2 is YSLEER in the germline V gene.

The table lists this clonotype with a few counts. As DNA, the CDR3 is TGTGCCAGCAAATCGGAGATGAACACTGAAGCTTTCTTT. It codes for CASKSEMNTEAFF. This chain uses TRBV2 with TRBJ1-1; no firm D call. The CDR3 consists of 13 residues. In germline, CDR1 is SNHLY, CDR2 FYNNEI. Trimming left V 7 bases short and J 0 bases short, with 9 bases between.

The chain joins TRBV18 to TRBJ2-5; TRBD1 matches 7 bases. The CDR3 spans 16 residues. The germline CDR1 and CDR2 sequences are KGHSH and LQKENI. J lost 3 bases, V lost 2 bases, and 9 bases had no gene match. CDR3 loop: CASSPSTGLGEETQYF. The CDR3 DNA follows: TGTGCCAGCTCACCATCGACAGGGTTGGGCGAAGAGACCCAGTACTTC.

This clonotype was recorded at least ten times. The rearrangement joins TRBV24-1 to TRBJ1-5; 9 nucleotides line up with TRBD1. Germline V gives CDR1 KGHDR, CDR2 SFDVKD. V was pared by 4 bases and J by 3 bases, with 6 bases of the junction left unmatched. The CDR3 consists of 16 residues. CDR3 bases: TGTGCCACCAGTGACTCGGACAGGGGCACCAATCAGCCCCAGCATTTT. It encodes CATSDSDRGTNQPQHF.

The CDR3 is CASNSGQTGYGYTF. The CDR3, as DNA: TGTGCCAGCAACTCTGGACAGACAGGGTATGGCTACACCTTC. This chain uses TRBV7-9 with TRBJ1-2, with 7 bases matching TRBD1. CDR1 and CDR2 (germline): SEHNR, FQNEAQ (reference sequence). Trimming cost V 7 bases and J 5 bases; bases outside gene matches: 10. The CDR3 loop spans 14 amino acids. Variable domain in full (rest from reference TRBV7-9 and TRBJ1-2): DTGVSQNPRHKITKRGQNVTFRCDPISEHNRLYWYRQTLGQGPEFLTYFQNEAQLEKSRLLSDRFSAERPKGSFSTLEIQRTEQGDSAMYLCASNSGQTGYGYTFGSGTRLTVV.

The V call is TRBV5-1, the J call TRBJ2-5, with TRBD1 matching 9 bases. Germline V lookup: CDR1 SGHRS, CDR2 YFSETQ. V was clipped by 5 bases and J by 2 bases; unmatched bases: 7. The CDR3 runs 15 residues. The CDR3 loop is CASRAGGTGQETQYF. The CDR3, as DNA: TGCGCCAGCAGGGCTGGCGGGACAGGGCAAGAGACCCAGTACTTC.

Concerning this clonotype: A much larger clone sits a single nucleotide away, making a read error possible. The V gene is TRBV6-5, the J gene TRBJ2-7; D possibly matches TRBD1 or TRBD2 (6 bases each). This CDR3 is built from 19 residues. The V end was cut by 4 bases, the J end by 6 bases, with 31 bases between. CDR1 is MNHEY and CDR2 is SVGAGI in the germline V gene. As DNA, the CDR3 is TGTGCCAGCAGTTCCTCCCCCAGGGGACCGGAGGGTAGAGTCATCGAGCAGTACTTC. Translation: CASSSSPRGPEGRVIEQYF.

This clonotype occurred a few times. The V and J genes are TRBV30 and TRBJ2-5, with D maybe TRBD2 (5 bases). This CDR3 contains 14 residues. CDR1 is GTSNPN, CDR2 SVGIG, per germline (reference sequence). Trimming removed 1 base from V and 7 bases from J, with 16 bases in between. CDR3 protein: CAWSAEALKSTQYF. In nucleotides, the CDR3 is TGTGCCTGGAGTGCGGAGGCTCTCAAGTCGACCCAGTACTTC. Drawing the rest from reference TRBV30 and TRBJ2-5, the complete variable domain is SQTIHQWPATLVQPVGSPLSLECTVEGTSNPNLYWYRQAAGRGLQLLFYSVGIGQISSEVPQNLSASRPQDRQFILSSKKLLLSDSGFYLCAWSAEALKSTQYFGPGTRLLVL.

The chain employs TRBV5-1 and TRBJ2-1; D may be TRBD1 or TRBD2 (5 bases each). Germline values: CDR1 SGHRS, CDR2 YFSETQ. The CDR3 is 15 amino acids. The V end was cut by 3 bases, the J end by 2 bases, with 12 bases between. The CDR3 reads CASSWRQGAYNEQFF. The CDR3 nucleotides read TGCGCCAGCAGCTGGAGGCAGGGTGCCTACAATGAGCAGTTCTTC.

This clonotype occurred a few times. For the CDR3, the DNA is TGCAGCGTTGGGGGGGGTTTATTCTATGGCTACACCTTC. It encodes CSVGGGLFYGYTF. This sequence joins TRBV29-1 and TRBJ1-2, with D perhaps matching TRBD1 (5 bases). The germline gives CDR1 SQVTM, CDR2 ANQGSEA. Trimming pared 4 bases from V and 4 bases from J, leaving 13 bases between. This CDR3 is built from 13 residues.

The chain carries TRBV7-6 and TRBJ2-1; 9 bases line up with TRBD2. Trimming removed 5 bases from V and 4 bases from J; junction bases left unmatched: 15. The CDR3 runs to 18 residues. CDR1 and CDR2 (germline): SGHVS, FNYEAQ. The CDR3 sequence is CASSPPHQRGDSYNEQFF. CDR3 nucleotides: TGTGCCAGCAGCCCCCCCCATCAGCGGGGGGACTCATACAATGAGCAGTTCTTC. Filled out from reference TRBV7-6 and TRBJ2-1, the complete variable domain reads GAGVSQSPRYKVTKRGQDVALRCDPISGHVSLYWYRQALGQGPEFLTYFNYEAQQDKSGLPNDRFSAERPEGSISTLTIQRTEQRDSAMYRCASSPPHQRGDSYNEQFFGPGTRLTVL.

J is TRBJ2-7 and V is TRBV5-4, with no clear D. Looked up from germline, CDR1 is SGHNT and CDR2 is YYREEE (reference sequence). V dropped 7 bases and J dropped 5 bases, with 10 bases sitting between them. This CDR3 is 11 amino acids long. CDR3 protein: CASGRRDEQYF. DNA of the CDR3: TGTGCCAGCGGGCGGAGAGACGAGCAGTACTTC.

V and J are TRBV6-6 and TRBJ2-5; TRBD1 might be the D (6 bases). This CDR3 is built from 15 residues. In germline, CDR1 is MNHNY, CDR2 SVGAGI (reference sequence). V was pared by 8 bases and J by 7 bases, with 23 bases between. The CDR3 is CASGDDGQLMGTQYF. The CDR3 DNA reads as TGTGCCAGCGGGGATGATGGACAGCTCATGGGGACCCAGTACTTC.

The rearrangement links TRBV6-5 to TRBJ1-2; 9 bases match TRBD1. In germline, CDR1 is MNHEY, CDR2 SVGAGI. The CDR3 has 13 residues. V was pared by 5 bases and J by 7 bases, with 5 bases of the junction left unmatched. The CDR3 region is CASSPGTGFGYTF. The CDR3 region has the DNA TGTGCCAGCAGTCCCGGGACAGGGTTTGGCTACACCTTC.

The V and J genes are TRBV5-1 and TRBJ2-3; 8 positions agree with TRBD2. Trimming took 4 bases from V and 10 from J; bases not matched to a gene: 8. The CDR3 has 13 amino acids. The germline gives CDR1 SGHRS, CDR2 YFSETQ. CDR3 residues: CASSISSGGAQYF. CDR3 bases: TGCGCCAGCAGCATTTCTTCCGGGGGGGCGCAGTATTTT.